The 10 T cell receptor beta chains below come from one sample, sequenced in a study of cytomegalovirus exposure and HLA in healthy donors. A multiplex PCR was run with 60 Vbeta primers and 13 Jbeta primers. Measured with immunoSEQ multiplex PCR; TCRdb has only the in-frame clones, and not every one. The specimen's table records 50,000 to 70,000 clones. The sample was PBMCs. These receptor sequences come from a male donor in good health and CMV-seronegative.

The chain couples TRBV2 to TRBJ2-7, with D uncertain. The germline V and J ends were trimmed by 4 bases and 3 bases, with 4 bases remaining between them. This CDR3 contains 11 residues. CDR1 is SNHLY, CDR2 FYNNEI, per germline. The DNA for the CDR3 is TGTGCCAGCAGTGTCTTCTACGAGCAGTACTTC. Translating gives CASSVFYEQYF.

The chain couples TRBV28 to TRBJ1-2; TRBD1 aligns across 10 bases. Germline V gene data show CDR1 as MDHEN and CDR2 as SYDVKM. This CDR3 spans 15 amino acids. After removal of 7 bases from V and 3 bases from J, the junction contained 8 bases not matched to a gene. As DNA, the CDR3 is TGTGCCAGCACCAGTCCCGGGACAGGGGACTATGGCTACACCTTC. The encoded protein is CASTSPGTGDYGYTF.

The CDR3 sequence: CATLARGGNQPQHF. CDR3 sequence (DNA): TGTGCCACGCTTGCCAGGGGCGGCAATCAGCCCCAGCATTTT. The chain couples TRBV28 to TRBJ1-5, with D tentatively TRBD1 (6 bases). The CDR3 totals 14 residues. Trimming cost V 10 bases and J 2 bases, with 15 bases left between them. Germline V gives CDR1 MDHEN, CDR2 SYDVKM.

The chain uses TRBV5-1 and TRBJ1-2, with D hard to call. V was cut by 0 bases and J by 7 bases, with 13 bases left in between. CDR3 size: 14 residues. The germline V gene has CDR1 SGHRS and CDR2 YFSETQ. The CDR3 spells CASSLAQASGGYTF. CDR3 nucleotide sequence: TGCGCCAGCAGCTTGGCGCAGGCTAGCGGTGGCTACACCTTC.

The chain combines TRBV29-1 with TRBJ1-5, with TRBD1 identical over 7 bases. CDR1 and CDR2 (germline): SQVTM, ANQGSEA. This CDR3 has 13 residues. V lost 7 bases and J lost 2; bases outside the gene matches: 5. This chain's CDR3 is CSALTGGNQPQHF. CDR3 in DNA: TGCAGCGCCCTTACAGGGGGCAATCAGCCCCAGCATTTT.

Concerning this clone: Germline is not matched at one junction end, which may reflect a read error. V is TRBV25-1 and J is TRBJ1-1, with 10 bases lining up with TRBD1. CDR3 length: 18 residues. Looked up from germline, CDR1 is MGHDK and CDR2 is SYGVNS. The DNA of the CDR3 is TGTGCCAGCAGTGAATTTGGAGGACAGGGGGGGATGAACACTGAAGATTTCTTT. This sequence encodes CASSEFGGQGGMNTEDFF.

The chain links TRBV18 to TRBJ2-5; 7 bases line up with TRBD2. The germline CDR1 and CDR2 sequences are KGHSH and LQKENI. This CDR3 is 13 amino acids long. Trimming at V came to 1 base and at J to 5 bases, leaving 1 base not matched to a gene. Here the CDR3 reads CASSPRRGETQYF. CDR3 nucleotides: TGTGCCAGCTCACCACGGCGGGGGGAGACCCAGTACTTC.

This chain's CDR3 is CASSLQGGGNTEAFF. CDR3 nucleotides: TGCGCCAGCAGCCTCCAAGGGGGCGGGAACACTGAAGCTTTCTTT. The V and J genes are TRBV4-1 and TRBJ1-1, with 7 bases identical to TRBD1. The CDR3 sequence is 15 residues long. With 4 bases clipped from V and 1 base from J, the junction kept 6 bases outside the gene matches. CDR1 is MGHRA, CDR2 YSYEKL, per germline.

J is TRBJ2-7 and V is TRBV29-1; 7 bases line up with TRBD2. V was clipped by 4 bases and J by 6 bases; unmatched bases: 9. The CDR3 is made up of 13 amino acids. Germline V gene lookup returns CDR1 SQVTM and CDR2 ANQGSEA. The CDR3 bases are TGCAGCGTTGTAGGCGCGGGAGAGGTCGAGCAGTACTTC. Translated, it gives CSVVGAGEVEQYF.

The V call is TRBV18, the J call TRBJ2-3; D might be TRBD2 (6 bases). CDR3 size: 14 residues. With 6 bases removed from V and 3 bases from J, the gap between germline ends came to 13 bases. Germline CDR1 is KGHSH and CDR2 is LQKENI. The CDR3 DNA reads TGTGCCAGCTCCCCGGAGGGGTGGACAGATACGCAGTATTTT. Translating it yields CASSPEGWTDTQYF. The whole variable domain, filled in from reference TRBV18 and TRBJ2-3, reads NAGVMQNPRHLVRRRGQEARLRCSPMKGHSHVYWYRQLPEEGLKFMVYLQKENIIDESGMPKERFSAEFPKEGPSILRIQQVVRGDSAAYFCASSPEGWTDTQYFGPGTRLTVL.